Sequencing of this T cell receptor beta chain was carried out in a study of blood T cell repertoires in COVID-19. Study as a whole: COVID-19 samples, acute and convalescent, were from the United States, Italy and Spain. The analysed material was cDNA or gDNA that came from T cells, B-cell-depleted T cells, or PBMCs.

In this sample, this clone turned up once. The V segment lost 4 bases and the J segment 2 bases; nucleotides outside the gene matches: 5. Germline CDR1 reads MGHDK; CDR2 reads SYGVNS. CDR3 size: 15 residues. A Seattle source enrolled patients during active infection and followed them longitudinally. Per the authors' pipeline: Reference gene primer amplification in the assay estimated nucleated cell counts. Generated by immunoSEQ multiplex PCR, the TCRdb table keeps only in-frame clones and is missing some. V and J calls and clone size follow that table, whereas D and trimming were derived from the DNA. Of roughly 380,000 clones listed, about 89% are singletons.

Material for sequencing was peripheral blood. The TCR sequence derives from a woman aged 40 to 50 with COVID-19, enrolled during active disease. V usage is TRBV25-1 and J usage is TRBJ2-1; 7 nucleotides line up with TRBD1. The CDR3 DNA sequence: TGTGCCAGCAGTGCCCTAGACAGGGCCTACAATGAGCAGTTCTTC. Its protein is CASSALDRAYNEQFF.